This TCR beta chain stems from a study of vaccination effects on CD4 cells after COVID-19 (dated by TCRdb to between 2021 and 2024). In the study overall: The ViraFEST assay stimulated PBMC with viral peptide pools and then used TCR sequencing to identify antigen-specific CD4+ T cell clonotypes by expansion. Over 1.5 million PBMC per well were cultured with approximately 10 ug/ml peptides in IMDM containing approximately 4.7% human AB serum, approximately 10 IU/ml IL-2 and gentamicin. Each participant got two doses of an mRNA SARS-CoV-2 vaccine, either BNT162b2 or mRNA-1273. The study compared SARS-CoV-2 spike-specific CD4+ TCR repertoires before and after mRNA vaccination in COVID-19 convalescent patients and infection-naive vaccine recipients. Pre-vaccine samples were drawn from a couple of convalescent patients 16 days and one week before the first dose, at 142 and 148 days after COVID-19 diagnosis. The Oncomine TCR Beta short-read assay on an Illumina iSeq 100 was used to sequence cultures from other donors in the study. A total of over nine COVID-19 convalescent patients and a handful of SARS-CoV-2-naive healthy vaccine recipients were included in the full study.

At the junction V is shortened by 5 bases and J by 1 base; bases outside the gene matches: 4. CDR1 SGDLS and CDR2 YYNGEE were looked up in the germline V gene. The CDR3 starts with the cysteine, ends with the phenylalanine, and has 14 residues. Just the 42-base CDR3 DNA is kept, in frame starting at base 1. About this clone: Its antigen is currently not known. The sample holds no much larger clone one base away, and base qualities are not on file.

Broad study findings and their caveats: At late post-vaccination timepoints, both infection-induced and vaccine-induced clones showed marked clonal contraction, consistent with waning T cell responses. For convalescent patients, new clones induced by the vaccine made up most of the post-vaccine spike-reactive repertoire, and these new clones were largely distinct from the clones induced by infection. Limitations of the study were the small number of convalescent patients and the absence of early post-infection timepoints.

The method behind the library was the immunoSEQ multiplex PCR assay. TCR beta CDR3 sequencing was performed on DNA from the cultured, isolated CD4+ T cells. Concerning the study's data processing: Non-productive TCR sequences were removed and reads were trimmed to the CDR3 region, keeping CDR3s of at least 7 amino acids. Antigen-specific clonotypes were identified with the MANAFEST web app by comparing expansion in peptide wells against reference cultures. To count as positive, a clone had to show expansion at FDR<0.05 compared with the reference and with all other wells, an odds ratio above 5, and a frequency above 0.1% in two replicate wells. A clonotype was called cross-reactive if it was significantly expanded both in SARS-CoV-2 spike wells and in at least one common cold coronavirus spike condition. Levenshtein distance calculated with the stringdist R package was used to assess CDR3 similarity, and unrooted trees were constructed with ape in R 3.6.1. Entries here come from immuneACCESS through TCRdb and include only in-frame sequences with V and J called. Some clones fail to appear in such tables; in the studies checked, an unresolved V gene covers under half of the shortfall, and the cause of the remainder is unknown. Clone size and the V and J calls come from that table; the DNA yielded D and trimming. The sample table lists 50,000 to 70,000 clones, 72% of them with a count of one. Around 21% of the sample lies in the top ten.

After around 11 days of culture, CD4+ T cells were isolated with the EasySep CD4+ T cell isolation kit. Convalescent patients had PCR-confirmed SARS-CoV-2 infection between March and December 2020, before Alpha, Beta and Delta variants emerged in the United States. On days 3 and 7, half of the culture medium was replaced with fresh IL-2-containing medium. Unless noted otherwise, every peptide stimulation condition was cultured in triplicate wells. PBMC were separated from whole blood using Ficoll-Paque Plus gradient centrifugation and were then either cryopreserved at -140C or used fresh. The QIAamp micro DNA kit was used to extract genomic DNA from the cultured CD4+ T cells.

The TCR originated in a human donor who had a prior SARS-CoV-2 infection. The chain links TRBV9 with TRBJ1-1, and 8 junction bases match TRBD1. The material sequenced was CD4+ T cells from PBMCs cultured without peptide, taken before COVID-19 vaccination. The CDR3 region: CASSPGQGNTEAFF. The sequenced DNA: TGTGCCAGCAGTCCAGGACAGGGGAACACTGAAGCTTTCTTT.